This T cell receptor beta chain was sequenced in a study of control samples from healthy donors and cancer patients. The protocol was immunoSEQ multiplex PCR, while the TCRdb copy is restricted to in-frame clones and leaves out a portion. This table has about 84,000 clones, 80% to 90% appearing once. V was clipped by 11 bases and J by 5 bases; unmatched bases: 5. Germline CDR1 and CDR2: SEHNR and FQNEAQ (reference sequence). The CDR3 contains 12 residues. The chain has TRBV7-9 and TRBJ1-5; 8 bases are shared with TRBD1. The clonotype was recovered from a man aged 55 to 69 with head and neck cancer. What was sequenced was PBMCs. The CDR3 is CAGGTGDQPQHF. The CDR3 nucleotides read TGTGCCGGTGGGACAGGAGATCAGCCCCAGCATTTT.